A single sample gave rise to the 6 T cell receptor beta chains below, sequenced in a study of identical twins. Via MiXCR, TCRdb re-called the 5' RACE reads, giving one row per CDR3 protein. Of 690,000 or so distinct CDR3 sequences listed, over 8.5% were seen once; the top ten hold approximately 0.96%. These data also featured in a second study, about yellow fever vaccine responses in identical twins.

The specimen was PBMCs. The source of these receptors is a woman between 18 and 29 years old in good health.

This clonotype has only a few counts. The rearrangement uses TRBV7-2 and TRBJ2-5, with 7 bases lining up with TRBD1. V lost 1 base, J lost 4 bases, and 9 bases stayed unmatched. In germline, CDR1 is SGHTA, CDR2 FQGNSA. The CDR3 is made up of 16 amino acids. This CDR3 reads CASSLGWTGTGETQYF. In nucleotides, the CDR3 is TGTGCCAGCAGCTTAGGATGGACAGGAACTGGAGAGACCCAGTACTTC.

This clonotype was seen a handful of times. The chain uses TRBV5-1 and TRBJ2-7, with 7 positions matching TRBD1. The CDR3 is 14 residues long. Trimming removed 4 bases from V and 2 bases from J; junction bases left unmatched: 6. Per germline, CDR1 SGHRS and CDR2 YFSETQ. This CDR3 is CASSAGGLTYEQYF. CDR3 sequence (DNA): TGCGCCAGCAGCGCAGGGGGTCTAACCTACGAGCAGTACTTC.

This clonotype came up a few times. CDR3 region: CASSSSPGQVEAFF. In nucleotides, the CDR3 is TGCGCCAGCAGCTCTTCTCCGGGACAGGTTGAAGCTTTCTTT. This chain joins TRBV5-1 and TRBJ1-1, with 8 bases lining up with TRBD1. This CDR3 has 14 residues. CDR1 is SGHRS and CDR2 is YFSETQ in the germline V gene. V shed 3 bases and J 7 bases; nucleotides not matched to a gene: 8. Filled out from reference TRBV5-1 and TRBJ1-1, the complete variable domain reads KAGVTQTPRYLIKTRGQQVTLSCSPISGHRSVSWYQQTPGQGLQFLFEYFSETQRNKGNFPGRFSGRQFSNSRSEMNVSTLELGDSALYLCASSSSPGQVEAFFGQGTRLTVV.

The DNA of the CDR3 is TGTGCCAGCAGCCGCTCCGCGGGACAGGGTTACGAGCAGTACTTC. This encodes CASSRSAGQGYEQYF. The rearrangement joins TRBV3-1 to TRBJ2-7, with 9 bases identical to TRBD1. Germline V CDR1 and CDR2: LGHDT, YNNKEL (reference sequence). This CDR3 is 15 amino acids long. V shed 4 bases, J shed 4 bases, and the junction held 8 bases outside the gene matches.

The CDR3 loop reads CATRRSGGTDTQYF. The CDR3 DNA reads TGTGCCACCCGCCGGAGCGGAGGCACAGATACGCAGTATTTT. The rearrangement uses TRBV24-1 and TRBJ2-3; TRBD2 is a possible D gene (5 bases). Germline CDR1 is KGHDR and CDR2 is SFDVKD. V was clipped by 9 bases and J by 1 base, with 13 bases between them. The CDR3 covers 14 residues.

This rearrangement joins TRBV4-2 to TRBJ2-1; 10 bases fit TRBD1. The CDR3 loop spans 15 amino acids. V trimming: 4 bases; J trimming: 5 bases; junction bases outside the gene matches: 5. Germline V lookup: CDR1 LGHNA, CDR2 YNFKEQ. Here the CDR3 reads CASSPGQGSHNEQFF. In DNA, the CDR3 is TGTGCCAGCAGCCCGGGACAGGGGAGCCACAATGAGCAGTTCTTC.